This passage covers 4 T cell receptor beta chains from one sample sequenced in a study of cytomegalovirus exposure and HLA in healthy donors. 60 Vbeta and 13 Jbeta primers were used in PCR. The repertoire was sequenced with immunoSEQ multiplex PCR; TCRdb's copy has only in-frame clones and lacks some. Its listing shows roughly 80,000 clones. Material for sequencing was PBMCs. The receptor source for this set is a man aged 45-65 years in good health and CMV-seronegative.

The chain recombines TRBV7-3 with TRBJ2-2, with TRBD2 matching over 12 bases. CDR3 size: 16 residues. Germline CDR1 is SGHTA and CDR2 is FQGTGA. The J segment lost 6 bases and the V segment lost 5 bases, leaving 7 bases of the junction unmatched. The CDR3 here is CASSTTGTSGSGELFF. DNA for the CDR3: TGTGCCAGCAGCACGACTGGGACTAGCGGGTCCGGGGAGCTGTTTTTT.

The genes are TRBV7-2 and TRBJ2-7, with a tentative D call TRBD1 (6 bases). Germline assignment: CDR1 SGHTA and CDR2 FQGNSA. This CDR3 is 15 amino acids long. With 1 base removed from V and 4 bases from J, the gap between germline ends came to 14 bases. For the CDR3, the DNA is TGTGCCAGCAGCTTAGTTGACTCGGGACATTACGAGCAGTACTTC. Translating gives CASSLVDSGHYEQYF.

This rearrangement joins TRBV6-5 to TRBJ2-7, with 12 bases matching TRBD1. Trimming cost V 4 bases and J 2 bases; bases outside gene matches: 6. Germline loops: CDR1 MNHEY, CDR2 SVGAGI. This CDR3 region has 16 residues. The CDR3 coding sequence is TGTGCCAGCAGTTTCTCGGGACAGGGGGCAGCCTACGAGCAGTACTTC. Its protein is CASSFSGQGAAYEQYF.

The gene calls are TRBV7-2 and TRBJ2-7, with 7 nucleotides matching TRBD1. The CDR3 is 14 amino acids. V dropped 4 bases and J dropped 8; count of bases not matched to a gene: 11. The germline CDR1 and CDR2 sequences are SGHTA and FQGNSA. DNA for the CDR3: TGTGCCAGCAGCTCCCCGGCCCGGACAGGCCAGCAGTACTTC. Encoded protein: CASSSPARTGQQYF.